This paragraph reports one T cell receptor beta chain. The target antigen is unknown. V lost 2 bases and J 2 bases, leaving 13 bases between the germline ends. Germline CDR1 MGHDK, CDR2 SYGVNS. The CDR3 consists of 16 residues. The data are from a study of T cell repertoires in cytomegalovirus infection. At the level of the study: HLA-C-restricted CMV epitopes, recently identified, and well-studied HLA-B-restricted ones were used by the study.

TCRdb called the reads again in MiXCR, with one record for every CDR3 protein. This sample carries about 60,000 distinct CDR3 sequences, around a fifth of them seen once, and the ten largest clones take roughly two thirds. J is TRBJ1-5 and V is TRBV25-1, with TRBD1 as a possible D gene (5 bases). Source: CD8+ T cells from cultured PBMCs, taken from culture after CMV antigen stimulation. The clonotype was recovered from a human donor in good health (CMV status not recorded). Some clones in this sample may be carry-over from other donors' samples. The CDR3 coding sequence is TGTGCCAGCAGTGAACAGGGAGGAAATGGCAATCAGCCCCAGCATTTT. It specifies CASSEQGGNGNQPQHF. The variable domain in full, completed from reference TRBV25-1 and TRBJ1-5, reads EADIYQTPRYLVIGTGKKITLECSQTMGHDKMYWYQQDPGMELHLIHYSYGVNSTEKGDLSSESTVSRIRTEHFPLTLESARPSHTSQYLCASSEQGGNGNQPQHFGDGTRLSIL.